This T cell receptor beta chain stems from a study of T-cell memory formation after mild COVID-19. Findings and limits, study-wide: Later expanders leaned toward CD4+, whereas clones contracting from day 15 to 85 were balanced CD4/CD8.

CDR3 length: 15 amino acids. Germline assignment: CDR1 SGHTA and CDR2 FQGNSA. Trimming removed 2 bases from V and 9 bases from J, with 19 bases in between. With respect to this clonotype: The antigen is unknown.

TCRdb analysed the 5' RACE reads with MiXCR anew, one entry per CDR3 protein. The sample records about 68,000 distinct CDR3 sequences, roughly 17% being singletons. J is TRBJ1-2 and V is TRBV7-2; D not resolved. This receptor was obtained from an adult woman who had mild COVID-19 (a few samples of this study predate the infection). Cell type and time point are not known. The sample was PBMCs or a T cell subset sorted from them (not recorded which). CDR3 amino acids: CASSLWVGSSESYTF. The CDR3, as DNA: TGTGCCAGCAGCTTATGGGTCGGATCGAGCGAGAGCTACACCTTC.